The 19 T cell receptor beta chains below were found in one sample sequenced in a study of radiation and T cells in renal cell carcinoma. Time point: blood 4 weeks post-SBRT, at nephrectomy. Treatment specified: 15 Gy SBRT to primary tumor, nephrectomy 4 weeks later. The repertoire was sequenced with immunoSEQ multiplex PCR; TCRdb's copy has only in-frame clones and lacks some. The repertoire holds about 77,000 clones, with 83% as singletons. Sample: blood, taken from a patient whose treatment included radiotherapy and nephrectomy. These receptor sequences come from a woman between 55 and 75 years old with renal cell carcinoma.

The chain employs TRBV5-6 and TRBJ1-2; a weak D match, TRBD1 (6 bases). In germline, CDR1 is SGHDT, CDR2 YYEEEE. The CDR3 has 15 amino acids. V lost 4 bases to trimming and J lost 8 bases, with 21 bases between them. CDR3 in amino acids: CASSRPGGGGRGYTF. CDR3 in DNA: TGTGCCAGCAGCCGCCCCGGGGGGGGCGGAAGGGGCTACACCTTC.

The chain is built from TRBV28 and TRBJ1-2; possible D gene TRBD1, 5 bases. The CDR3 contains 16 residues. Per germline, CDR1 MDHEN and CDR2 SYDVKM. V gave up 5 bases and J gave up 8 bases, with 24 bases separating them. The CDR3, as DNA: TGTGCCAGCAGTCCCCCCCGACTAGGACAAAGGCGAGGCTACACCTTC. Amino acids: CASSPPRLGQRRGYTF.

The chain joins TRBV6-6 to TRBJ2-5; D possibly matches TRBD1 or TRBD2 (5 bases each). Germline CDR1 is MNHNY and CDR2 is SVGAGI (reference sequence). This CDR3 spans 16 amino acids. V was pared by 0 bases and J by 2 bases, with 13 bases between. This chain's CDR3 is CASSYSTGAAQETQYF. The CDR3 coding sequence is TGTGCCAGCAGTTACTCGACCGGGGCAGCTCAAGAGACCCAGTACTTC.

CDR3 nucleotide sequence: TGTGCCAGCAGCGCCCGGGACAGGGTAGGCAATGAGCAGTTCTTC. It encodes CASSARDRVGNEQFF. The chain is built from TRBV11-3 and TRBJ2-1; 9 positions match TRBD1. The CDR3 consists of 15 residues. The V gene's germline CDR1 is SGHNT and CDR2 YENEEA. Trimming took 5 bases from V and 6 from J; bases not matched to a gene: 8.

The V gene is TRBV6-6, the J gene TRBJ2-7; 9 bases line up with TRBD1. Germline CDR1 MNHNY, CDR2 SVGAGI (reference sequence). The V and J ends lost 4 bases and 7 bases, in that order; junction bases with no gene match: 8. The CDR3 runs 14 residues. The CDR3 nucleotides are TGTGCCAGCAGTTCAGGACAGGGGATTTGGGAGCAGTACTTC. Protein: CASSSGQGIWEQYF.

In this sample, this clone turned up a few times. The CDR3 DNA reads TGTGCCAGCAGTTTAATAGGGACAGGGGACTACGAGCAGTACTTC. This translates into CASSLIGTGDYEQYF. V gene TRBV27 combines with J gene TRBJ2-7; 10 positions agree with TRBD1. Germline V gene data show CDR1 as MNHEY and CDR2 as SMNVEV (reference sequence). This CDR3 is 15 amino acids long. The V and J ends lost 2 bases and 3 bases, in that order; junction bases with no gene match: 4.

V is TRBV4-3 and J is TRBJ2-7; TRBD2 matches 12 bases. The CDR3 runs 19 residues. V lost 3 bases, J lost 0 bases, and 12 bases stayed unmatched. Germline-derived CDR1 and CDR2 are LGHNA and YSLEER. The CDR3 loop reads CASSHQPQGLAGLSYEQYF. The CDR3 nucleotides read TGCGCCAGCAGCCATCAGCCCCAGGGACTAGCGGGCCTCTCCTACGAGCAGTACTTC.

This chain links TRBV10-2 with TRBJ2-7; no reliable D call. Trimming took 7 bases from V and 0 from J, leaving 7 bases between them. The germline CDR1 and CDR2 sequences are WSHSY and SAAADI. This CDR3 comprises 12 residues. The CDR3 sequence is CASTGDSYEQYF. In DNA, the CDR3 is TGCGCCAGCACGGGCGACTCCTACGAGCAGTACTTC.

The chain combines TRBV20-1 with TRBJ1-2; TRBD1 is a possible D gene (5 bases). Germline V gene lookup returns CDR1 DFQATT and CDR2 SNEGSKA (reference sequence). Trimming cost V 1 base and J 14 bases, with 11 bases left between them. The CDR3 has 10 residues. The CDR3 nucleotides are TGCAGTGCTAGAGTAGGGGAATGGACCTTC. Protein sequence: CSARVGEWTF.

The chain is built from TRBV15 and TRBJ1-2; D is uncertain. Trimming took 0 bases from V and 5 from J, leaving 7 bases between them. This CDR3 is 13 amino acids long. CDR1 is LNHNV and CDR2 is YYDKDF in the germline V gene (reference sequence). The CDR3 DNA reads as TGTGCCACCAGCAGAGAGAGGAGGTATGGCTACACCTTC. It specifies CATSRERRYGYTF.

This sequence joins TRBV7-3 and TRBJ1-2, with 8 bases lining up with TRBD1. The length of the CDR3 is 16 residues. The V gene's germline CDR1 is SGHTA and CDR2 FQGTGA. The junction had 14 bases not matched to a gene; V was cut back by 7 bases and J by 4 bases. As DNA, the CDR3 is TGTGCCAGCACCCTACTGAACGCAGGGGGCGGCTATGGCTACACCTTC. Translating gives CASTLLNAGGGYGYTF.

The J gene is TRBJ2-1, the V gene TRBV5-6; D is ambiguous. The CDR3 has 11 amino acids. Trimming shortened V by 1 base and J by 5 bases, and 1 base separated the two germline ends. Germline values: CDR1 SGHDT, CDR2 YYEEEE. The CDR3 coding sequence is TGTGCCAGCAGCTTGCACAATGAGCAGTTCTTC. It specifies CASSLHNEQFF.

This chain connects TRBV7-2 to TRBJ2-7, with 10 bases lining up with TRBD2. Losses at the gene ends were 5 bases for V and 5 bases for J; bases not matched to a gene: 6. Germline V gives CDR1 SGHTA, CDR2 FQGNSA. The CDR3 is 14 amino acids. DNA for the CDR3: TGTGCCAGCAGCACCCAGCGGGAGGGAAACGAGCAGTACTTC. This sequence encodes CASSTQREGNEQYF.

Worth noting for this clone: Since a much larger clone is just one base distant, this may be a read error. At the DNA level, this CDR3 is encoded by other sequences in the same sample as well. The chain carries TRBV29-1 and TRBJ2-1, with D possibly being TRBD2 (5 bases). Germline CDR1 and CDR2: SQVTM and ANQGSEA. The CDR3 runs to 14 residues. CDR3 sequence: CSVEWVSVVREQFF. Here the CDR3 DNA reads TGCAGCGTTGAATGGGTTAGCGTGGTGAGGGAGCAATTCTTC.

The V gene is TRBV7-9, the J gene TRBJ2-1, with 9 bases matching TRBD1. V dropped 5 bases and J dropped 6; count of bases not matched to a gene: 8. The CDR3 runs to 15 residues. Germline V CDR1 and CDR2: SEHNR, FQNEAQ (reference sequence). The CDR3 DNA reads as TGTGCCAGCAGCCTCTACAGGGGGCCCGCCAATGAGCAGTTCTTC. Amino acid sequence: CASSLYRGPANEQFF.

The rearrangement uses TRBV4-1 and TRBJ1-2; the D is unclear. The ends were cut back, 4 bases at V and 1 base at J, with 13 bases in the middle. The CDR3 is 15 amino acids. The germline V gene encodes CDR1 MGHRA and CDR2 YSYEKL. The CDR3 DNA sequence: TGCGCCAGCAGCCCCCCGGTAGGGAATAACTATGGCTACACCTTC. This codes for CASSPPVGNNYGYTF.

The chain carries TRBV10-3 and TRBJ1-1, with D perhaps matching TRBD1 (6 bases). Between the trimmed V and J ends, which lost 4 bases and 4 bases, there was a span of 13 bases. The CDR3 is made up of 14 amino acids. CDR1 is ENHRY and CDR2 is SYGVKD in the germline V gene. The DNA of the CDR3 is TGTGCCATCAGTGGGACAGTCGAGGCCACTGAAGCTTTCTTT. It yields the protein CAISGTVEATEAFF.

V is TRBV5-1 and J is TRBJ1-2, with 8 positions matching TRBD1. Per germline, CDR1 SGHRS and CDR2 YFSETQ. CDR3 length: 15 amino acids. With 0 bases clipped from V and 4 bases from J, the junction kept 5 bases outside the gene matches. The CDR3 bases are TGCGCCAGCAGCTTGGAGGGACAGGAGACCTATGGCTACACCTTC. Translated: CASSLEGQETYGYTF.

This clone was counted once. This chain uses TRBV2 with TRBJ2-5; D gene ambiguous. This CDR3 contains 13 residues. Germline CDR1 is SNHLY and CDR2 is FYNNEI. Trimming shortened V by 1 base and J by 7 bases, and 10 bases separated the two germline ends. For the CDR3, the DNA is TGTGCCAGCAGTGAAGGAAACCAAAGGACCCAGTACTTC. This codes for CASSEGNQRTQYF. Full variable domain (remainder filled in from reference TRBV2 and TRBJ2-5): EPEVTQTPSHQVTQMGQEVILRCVPISNHLYFYWYRQILGQKVEFLVSFYNNEISEKSEIFDDQFSVERPDGSNFTLKIRSTKLEDSAMYFCASSEGNQRTQYFGPGTRLLVL.